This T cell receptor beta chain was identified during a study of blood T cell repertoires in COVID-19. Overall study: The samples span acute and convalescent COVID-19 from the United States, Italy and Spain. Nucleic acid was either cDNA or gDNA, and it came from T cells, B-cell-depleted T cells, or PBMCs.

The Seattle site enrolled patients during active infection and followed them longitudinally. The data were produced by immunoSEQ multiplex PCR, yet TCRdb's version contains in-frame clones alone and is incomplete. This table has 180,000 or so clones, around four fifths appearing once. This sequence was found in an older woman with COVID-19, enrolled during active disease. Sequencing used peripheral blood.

CDR3 in DNA: TGTGCCAGTAGTATATCTCCCAGGATGAATGAAAAACTGTTTTTT. Protein sequence: CASSISPRMNEKLFF. V is TRBV19 and J is TRBJ1-4; D is unresolved. The CDR3 has 15 amino acids. Germline values: CDR1 LNHDA, CDR2 SQIVND (reference sequence). V was trimmed by 2 bases and J by 5 bases, leaving 12 bases between them. The whole variable domain, remainder taken from reference TRBV19 and TRBJ1-4, is DGGITQSPKYLFRKEGQNVTLSCEQNLNHDAMYWYRQDPGQGLRLIYYSQIVNDFQKGDIAEGYSVSREKKESFPLTVTSAQKNPTAFYLCASSISPRMNEKLFFGSGTQLSVL.